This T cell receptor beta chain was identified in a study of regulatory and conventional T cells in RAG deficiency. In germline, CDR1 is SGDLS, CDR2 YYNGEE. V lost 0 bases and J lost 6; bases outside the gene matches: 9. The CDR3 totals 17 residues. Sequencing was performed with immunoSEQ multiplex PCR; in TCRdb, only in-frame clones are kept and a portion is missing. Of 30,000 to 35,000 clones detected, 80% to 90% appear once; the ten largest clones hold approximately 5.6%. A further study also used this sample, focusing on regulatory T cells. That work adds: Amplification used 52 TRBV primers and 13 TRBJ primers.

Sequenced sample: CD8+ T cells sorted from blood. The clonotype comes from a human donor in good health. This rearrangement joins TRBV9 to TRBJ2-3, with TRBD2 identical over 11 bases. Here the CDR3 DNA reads TGTGCCAGCAGCGTAGGTCTACTAGCGGGGGTCCGGGATACGCAGTATTTT. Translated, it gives CASSVGLLAGVRDTQYF.